Described below is a single T cell receptor beta chain sequence and its context. Primers for the PCR totalled 60 Vbeta and 13 Jbeta. Generated by immunoSEQ multiplex PCR, the TCRdb table keeps only in-frame clones and is missing some. The table includes about 110,000 clones, approximately 69% detected once. CDR3 length: 14 residues. Losses at the gene ends were 7 bases for V and 2 bases for J; bases not matched to a gene: 7. Germline-derived CDR1 and CDR2 are SGHRS and YFSETQ. These data belong to a study of cytomegalovirus exposure and HLA in healthy donors. The TCR was taken from a man aged 25 to 40 in good health and CMV-seronegative. Material for sequencing was PBMCs. The rearrangement links TRBV5-1 to TRBJ2-5, with 8 bases aligning to TRBD1. CDR3 loop: CASSYTGGQETQYF. CDR3 nucleotide sequence: TGCGCCAGCTCCTACACAGGGGGACAAGAGACCCAGTACTTC.